The 8 T cell receptor beta chains below were found in one sample sequenced in a study of cytomegalovirus exposure and HLA in healthy donors (dated by TCRdb to the late 2010s). Library prep was done by the immunoSEQ multiplex PCR assay. A mixture of 60 forward primers for TCR Vbeta segments and 13 reverse primers for TCR Jbeta segments was used in the multiplex PCR. This immuneACCESS table, as held by TCRdb, lists in-frame sequences with V and J called but not all clones. Of the missing ones, under half trace to an unresolved V gene in checked studies; the others have no known cause. For this sample the table gives roughly 120,000 clones, of which about two thirds were detected only once. The top ten hold around 10% of the sample. The source material was PBMCs. Receptors originate from a man aged 30 to 39 in good health and CMV-seropositive.

This clone was counted between two and nine times. The chain employs TRBV18 and TRBJ1-1, with a possible D match to TRBD1 (5 bases). V lost 6 bases and J 1 base, leaving 9 bases between the germline ends. Germline V gene data show CDR1 as KGHSH and CDR2 as LQKENI. CDR3 length: 13 amino acids. The CDR3 sequence: CASSPRGNTEAFF. Written as DNA, the CDR3 is TGTGCCAGCTCCCCTAGGGGGAACACTGAAGCTTTCTTT.

The chain joins TRBV9 to TRBJ1-1; D unresolved. The CDR3 is 12 amino acids. Between the trimmed V and J ends, which lost 0 bases and 7 bases, there was a span of 7 bases. Germline V gene data show CDR1 as SGDLS and CDR2 as YYNGEE. CDR3: CASSVDEGEAFF. CDR3 coding DNA: TGTGCCAGCAGCGTAGACGAGGGTGAAGCTTTCTTT.

The chain recombines TRBV4-1 with TRBJ2-1; TRBD2 matches 11 bases. Germline lookup yields CDR1 MGHRA and CDR2 YSYEKL. J lost 5 bases, V lost 4 bases, and 19 bases had no gene match. The CDR3 is 20 amino acids. The CDR3 region has the DNA TGCGCCAGCAGCCCCAAAGCGCCACCCGGGGCGGGACTAGCGGACAATGAGCAGTTCTTC. Translation gives CASSPKAPPGAGLADNEQFF.

The chain has TRBV7-6 and TRBJ2-5, with 10 nucleotides matching TRBD1. The CDR3 extends over 15 amino acids. Germline CDR1 SGHVS, CDR2 FNYEAQ. Trimming at V came to 4 bases and at J to 5 bases, leaving 7 bases not matched to a gene. CDR3 in DNA: TGTGCCAGCAGCTACCACGACAGGGGGCACGAGACCCAGTACTTC. Amino acid sequence: CASSYHDRGHETQYF.

This clone was seen a few times. The V call is TRBV27, the J call TRBJ2-7, with D perhaps matching TRBD1 (6 bases). The CDR3 consists of 17 residues. Germline values: CDR1 MNHEY, CDR2 SMNVEV (reference sequence). With 0 bases removed from V and 2 bases from J, the gap between germline ends came to 17 bases. As DNA, the CDR3 is TGTGCCAGCAGTTTATCCCAATTGGACAGCACGGCCTACGAGCAGTACGTC. It translates to CASSLSQLDSTAYEQYV.

This chain links TRBV5-5 with TRBJ1-2; the D is unclear. There are 17 residues in the CDR3. The germline V and J ends were trimmed by 0 bases and 0 bases, with 15 bases remaining between them. Per the germline V gene, CDR1 is SGHKS and CDR2 is YYEKEE (reference sequence). CDR3 residues: CASSLAGSASSNYGYTF. The CDR3 region has the DNA TGTGCCAGCAGCTTGGCCGGGTCAGCGTCCTCTAACTATGGCTACACCTTC.

This clone was seen a few times. The CDR3: CAWSPLGTGDGYTF. The CDR3 DNA reads TGTGCCTGGAGCCCTCTGGGGACAGGGGATGGCTACACCTTC. The chain employs TRBV30 and TRBJ1-2; 10 bases map to TRBD1. V lost 3 bases and J lost 6; bases outside the gene matches: 7. This CDR3 has 14 amino acids. Germline loops: CDR1 GTSNPN, CDR2 SVGIG (reference sequence).

This rearrangement joins TRBV27 to TRBJ1-4; possibly TRBD1 for D (5 bases). The germline V gene encodes CDR1 MNHEY and CDR2 SMNVEV (reference sequence). The CDR3 loop spans 15 amino acids. Trimming left V 6 bases short and J 4 bases short, with 15 bases between. The CDR3 protein is CASSPLTEFNEKLFF. The CDR3 DNA reads as TGTGCCAGCAGCCCATTGACAGAATTTAATGAAAAACTGTTTTTT.